One TCR beta chain is described in this entry. Its cognate antigen is unknown. The entry originates in a study of cytotoxic CD8 clonotypes in ibrutinib-treated CLL. Turning to the study itself: The study included about a dozen relapsed/refractory and 15 treatment-naive patients; under 18 had IGHV unmutated disease. Per sample, productive templates averaged around 260,000 and productive rearrangements averaged roughly 91,000. Regarding the study as a whole: Few clonotypes were public, and these shrank or held steady under treatment. Upon ibrutinib response clonality rose, and upon progression it fell back toward baseline.

Profiling relied on immunoSEQ multiplex PCR, and the TCRdb table lists in-frame clones only, not all of them. Of 75,000 to 80,000 clones detected, over 80% appear once; the ten largest clones hold roughly 40%. The length of the CDR3 is 14 residues. The germline V gene has CDR1 WSHSY and CDR2 SAAADI. Unmatched junction bases numbered 8, after V lost 4 bases and J lost 11 bases. The receptor was derived from a human donor with chronic lymphocytic leukemia. V is TRBV10-2 and J is TRBJ2-1; 10 positions match TRBD2. This specimen consisted of PBMCs, obtained after 24 months of ibrutinib treatment. CDR3 in amino acids: CASSGGLAYEQQFF. The DNA for the CDR3 is TGCGCCAGCAGTGGGGGACTAGCGTACGAGCAGCAGTTCTTC.